This T cell receptor beta chain was found in a study of graft-versus-host responses after intestinal transplantation. For the study at large: Tacrolimus plus steroids were given to all recipients for approximately 3 years, preceded by anti-thymocyte globulin induction.

The table came from immunoSEQ multiplex PCR; TCRdb's copy has only in-frame clones and leaves some out. Here the sample spans about 93,000 clones, 80% to 95% being singletons. As to this clone: The target antigen is unknown.

Between the trimmed V and J ends, which lost 8 bases and 4 bases, there was a span of 16 bases. CDR3 length: 14 residues. The chain uses TRBV5-3 and TRBJ1-3, with D possibly matching TRBD1 (6 bases). TRBV5-3 is an ORF, with its function uncertain. The source is a human donor who received an intestinal transplant. The sample consisted of unstimulated CD8+ T cells sorted from spleen or lymph node cells, taken before intestinal transplant. CDR3 nucleotides: TGTGCCAGCAGGGGAGGGGTCGGAGGAAACACCATATATTTT. Translation: CASRGGVGGNTIYF.